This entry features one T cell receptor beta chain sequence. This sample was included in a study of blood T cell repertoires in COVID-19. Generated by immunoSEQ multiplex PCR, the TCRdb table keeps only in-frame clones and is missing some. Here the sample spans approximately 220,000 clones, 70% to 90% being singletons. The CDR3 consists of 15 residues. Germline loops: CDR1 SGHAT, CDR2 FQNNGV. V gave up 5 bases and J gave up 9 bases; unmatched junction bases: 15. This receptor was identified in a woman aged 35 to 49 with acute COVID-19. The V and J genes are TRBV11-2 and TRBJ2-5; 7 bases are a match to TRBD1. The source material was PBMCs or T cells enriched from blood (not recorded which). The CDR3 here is CASSPDRAQRRAQYF. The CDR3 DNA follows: TGTGCCAGCAGCCCCGACAGGGCACAGAGGCGGGCCCAGTACTTC.